This is a list of T cell receptor beta chains from one sample in a study of molecular identifiers for immune sequencing clone quantification. TCRdb independently ran MiXCR on the PCR reads; one entry per CDR3 protein. The sample lists about 630,000 distinct CDR3 sequences; 25% were seen once. Sequencing input: naive CD8+ T cells from blood, with Jurkat cell RNA spiked in. These receptor sequences come from a human donor in good health. Some libraries in this study had Jurkat cell RNA spiked in. CDR3s include the opening cysteine and the closing phenylalanine or tryptophan. D genes are given only for firm matches. Rows may omit the clone size; those that give it use once, few, many or a size class.

many | TRBJ1-1 | TRBD1 | TRBV6-9 | CASSRDREDTEAFF | TGTGCCAGCAGCCGGGACAGGGAGGACACTGAAGCTTTCTTT
- | TRBJ2-2 | - | TRBV9 | CASSVGGGWLVEELFF | TGTGCCAGCAGCGTCGGCGGGGGCTGGCTTGTGGAGGAGCTGTTTTTT
few | TRBJ2-3 | - | TRBV2 | CASSEGVLQRTSTGTQYF | TGTGCCAGCAGTGAGGGGGTCCTACAGAGAACCAGCACAGGTACGCAGTATTTT
many | TRBJ2-3 | - | TRBV7-9 | CASSPGPSLADTQYF | TGTGCCAGCAGCCCGGGCCCCTCCCTTGCAGATACGCAGTATTTT
- | TRBJ2-3 | - | TRBV5-6 | CASSLAARGASTDTQYF | TGTGCCAGCAGCTTGGCCGCTCGGGGGGCTAGCACAGATACGCAGTATTTT
many | TRBJ2-3 | TRBD2 | TRBV20-1 | CSASSLADSTDTQYF | TGCAGTGCTAGCAGTCTAGCGGATAGCACAGATACGCAGTATTTT
many | TRBJ1-5 | TRBD1 | TRBV28 | CASSPNRGSYSNQPQHF | TGTGCCAGCAGCCCGAACAGGGGGTCCTATAGCAATCAGCCCCAGCATTTT
- | TRBJ1-1 | TRBD1 | TRBV20-1 | CSARDWGTVQNTEAFF | TGCAGTGCTAGAGATTGGGGGACAGTCCAGAACACTGAAGCTTTCTTT
- | TRBJ1-6 | - | TRBV9 | CAGSVEGGGNSPLHF | TGTGCCGGCAGCGTAGAAGGAGGGGGTAATTCACCCCTCCACTTT
- | TRBJ2-1 | TRBD1 | TRBV28 | CASSFPRGYEQFF | TGTGCCAGCAGTTTCCCCAGGGGGTATGAGCAGTTCTTC
many | TRBJ2-2 | - | TRBV6-6 | CAGQWGSNTGELFF | TGTGCCGGGCAATGGGGATCCAACACCGGGGAGCTGTTTTTT
few | TRBJ1-1 | - | TRBV3-1 | CASSQDQGITEAFF | TGTGCCAGCAGCCAAGATCAAGGGATTACTGAAGCTTTCTTT
many | TRBJ2-7 | TRBD2 | TRBV7-6 | CASSSLAGASSYEQYF | TGTGCCAGCAGCTCCCTAGCGGGGGCGAGCTCCTACGAGCAGTACTTC
few | TRBJ2-3 | TRBD2 | TRBV7-3 | CASSLNPGLAAADTQYF | TGTGCCAGCAGCTTAAATCCCGGTCTAGCGGCCGCAGATACGCAGTATTTT
- | TRBJ2-7 | - | TRBV27 | CAGSQAGGHEQYF | TGTGCCGGCAGCCAGGCCGGAGGGCACGAGCAGTACTTC
many | TRBJ2-3 | TRBD2 | TRBV20-1 | CSARPLTSGPLPGTDTQYF | TGCAGTGCTAGACCATTAACTAGCGGGCCTCTCCCCGGCACAGATACGCAGTATTTT
many | TRBJ2-3 | - | TRBV12-3/TRBV12-4 | CASSPFSSTDTQYF | TGTGCCAGCAGTCCGTTCAGCAGCACAGATACGCAGTATTTT
many | TRBJ2-7 | TRBD1 | TRBV28 | CASSHGQVTSYEQYF | TGTGCCAGCAGTCACGGACAGGTCACCTCCTACGAGCAGTACTTC